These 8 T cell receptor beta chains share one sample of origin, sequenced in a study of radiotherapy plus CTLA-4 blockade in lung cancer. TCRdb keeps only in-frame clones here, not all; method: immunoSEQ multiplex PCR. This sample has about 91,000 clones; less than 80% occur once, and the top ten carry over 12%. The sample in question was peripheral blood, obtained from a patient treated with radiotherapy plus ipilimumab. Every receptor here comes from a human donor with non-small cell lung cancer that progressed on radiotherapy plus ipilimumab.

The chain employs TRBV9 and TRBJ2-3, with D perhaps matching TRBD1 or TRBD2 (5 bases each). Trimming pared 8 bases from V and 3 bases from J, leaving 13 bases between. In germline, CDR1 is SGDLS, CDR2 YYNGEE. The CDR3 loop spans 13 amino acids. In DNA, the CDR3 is TGTGCCAGTGGGGTAGAGGGGACAGATACGCAGTATTTT. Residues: CASGVEGTDTQYF. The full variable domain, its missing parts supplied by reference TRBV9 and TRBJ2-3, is DSGVTQTPKHLITATGQRVTLRCSPRSGDLSVYWYQQSLDQGLQFLIQYYNGEERAKGNILERFSAQQFPDLHSELNLSSLELGDSALYFCASGVEGTDTQYFGPGTRLTVL.

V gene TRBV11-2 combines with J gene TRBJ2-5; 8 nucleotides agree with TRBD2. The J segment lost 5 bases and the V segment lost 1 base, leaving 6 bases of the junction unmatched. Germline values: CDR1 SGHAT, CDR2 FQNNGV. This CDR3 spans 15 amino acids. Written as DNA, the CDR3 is TGTGCCAGCAGCTTAGCTTTTAGCGGGGTCGAGACCCAGTACTTC. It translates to CASSLAFSGVETQYF.

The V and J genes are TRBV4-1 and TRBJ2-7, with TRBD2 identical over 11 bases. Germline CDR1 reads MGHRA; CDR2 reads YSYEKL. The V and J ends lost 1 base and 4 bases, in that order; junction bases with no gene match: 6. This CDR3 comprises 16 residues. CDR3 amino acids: CASSQGLASGGYEQYF. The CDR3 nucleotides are TGCGCCAGCAGCCAAGGTTTGGCTAGCGGGGGGTACGAGCAGTACTTC.

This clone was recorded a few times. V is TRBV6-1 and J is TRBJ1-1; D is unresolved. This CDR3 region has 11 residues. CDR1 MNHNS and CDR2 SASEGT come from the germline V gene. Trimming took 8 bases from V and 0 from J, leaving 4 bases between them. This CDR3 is CASRLNTEAFF. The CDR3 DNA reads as TGTGCCAGCCGGCTGAACACTGAAGCTTTCTTT.

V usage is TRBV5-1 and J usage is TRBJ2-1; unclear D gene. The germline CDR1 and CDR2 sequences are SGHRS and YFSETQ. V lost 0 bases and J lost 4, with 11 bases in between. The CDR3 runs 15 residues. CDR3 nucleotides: TGCGCCAGCAGCTTGGAACCCCCCCCTTACAATGAGCAGTTCTTC. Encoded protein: CASSLEPPPYNEQFF. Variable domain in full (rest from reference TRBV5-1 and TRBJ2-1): KAGVTQTPRYLIKTRGQQVTLSCSPISGHRSVSWYQQTPGQGLQFLFEYFSETQRNKGNFPGRFSGRQFSNSRSEMNVSTLELGDSALYLCASSLEPPPYNEQFFGPGTRLTVL.

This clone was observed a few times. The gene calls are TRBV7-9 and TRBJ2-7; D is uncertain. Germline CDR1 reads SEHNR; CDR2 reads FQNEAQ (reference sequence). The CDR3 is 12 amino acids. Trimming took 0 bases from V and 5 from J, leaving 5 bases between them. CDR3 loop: CASSLAKDEQYF. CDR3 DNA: TGTGCCAGCAGCTTAGCGAAGGACGAGCAGTACTTC.

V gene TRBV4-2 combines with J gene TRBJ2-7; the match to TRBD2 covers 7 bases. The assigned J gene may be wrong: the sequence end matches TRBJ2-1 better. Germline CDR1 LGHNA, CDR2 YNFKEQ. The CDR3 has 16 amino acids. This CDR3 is CASSQEAGAVYNEQFF. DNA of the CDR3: TGTGCCAGCAGCCAAGAGGCGGGAGCGGTCTACAATGAGCAGTTCTTC.

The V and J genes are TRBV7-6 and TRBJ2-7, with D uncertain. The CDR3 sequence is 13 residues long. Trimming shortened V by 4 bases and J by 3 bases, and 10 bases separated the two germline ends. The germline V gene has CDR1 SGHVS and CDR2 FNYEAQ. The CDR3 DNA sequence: TGTGCCAGCAGCTCCCCCACGCTCTACGAGCAGTACTTC. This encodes CASSSPTLYEQYF.